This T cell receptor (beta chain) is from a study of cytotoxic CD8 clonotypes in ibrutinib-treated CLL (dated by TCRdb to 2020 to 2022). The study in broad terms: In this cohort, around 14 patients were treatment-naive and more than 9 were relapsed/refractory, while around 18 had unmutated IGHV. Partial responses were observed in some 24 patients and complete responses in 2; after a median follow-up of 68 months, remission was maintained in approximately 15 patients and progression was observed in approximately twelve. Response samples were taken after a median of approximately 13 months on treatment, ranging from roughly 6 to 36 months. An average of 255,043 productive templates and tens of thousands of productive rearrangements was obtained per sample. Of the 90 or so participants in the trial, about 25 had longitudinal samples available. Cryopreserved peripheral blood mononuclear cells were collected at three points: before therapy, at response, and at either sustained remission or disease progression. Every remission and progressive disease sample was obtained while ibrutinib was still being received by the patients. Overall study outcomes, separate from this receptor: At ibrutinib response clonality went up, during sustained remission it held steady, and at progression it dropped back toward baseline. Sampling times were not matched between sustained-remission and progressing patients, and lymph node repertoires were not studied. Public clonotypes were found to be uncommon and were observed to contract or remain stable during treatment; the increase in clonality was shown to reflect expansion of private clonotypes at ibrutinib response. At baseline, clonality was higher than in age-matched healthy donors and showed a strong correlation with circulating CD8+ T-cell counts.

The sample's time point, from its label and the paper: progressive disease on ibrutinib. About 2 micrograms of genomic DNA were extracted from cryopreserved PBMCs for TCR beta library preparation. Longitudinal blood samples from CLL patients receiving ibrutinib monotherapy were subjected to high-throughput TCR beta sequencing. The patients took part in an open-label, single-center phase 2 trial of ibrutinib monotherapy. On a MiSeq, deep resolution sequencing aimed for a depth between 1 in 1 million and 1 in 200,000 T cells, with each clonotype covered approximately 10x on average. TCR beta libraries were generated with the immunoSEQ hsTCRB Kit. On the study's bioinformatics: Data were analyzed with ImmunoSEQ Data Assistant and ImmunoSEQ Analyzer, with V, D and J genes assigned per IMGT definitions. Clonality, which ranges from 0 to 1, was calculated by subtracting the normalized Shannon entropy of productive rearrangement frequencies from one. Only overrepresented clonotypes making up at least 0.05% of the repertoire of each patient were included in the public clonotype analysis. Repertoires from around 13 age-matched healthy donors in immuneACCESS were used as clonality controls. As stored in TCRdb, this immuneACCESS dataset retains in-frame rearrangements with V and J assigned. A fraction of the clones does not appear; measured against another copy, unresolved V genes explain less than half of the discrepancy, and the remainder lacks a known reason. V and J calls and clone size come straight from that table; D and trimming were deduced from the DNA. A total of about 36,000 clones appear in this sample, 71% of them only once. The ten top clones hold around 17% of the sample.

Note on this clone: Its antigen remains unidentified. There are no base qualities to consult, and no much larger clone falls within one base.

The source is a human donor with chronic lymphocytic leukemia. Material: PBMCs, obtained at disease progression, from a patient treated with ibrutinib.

The CDR3: CASSLEAQYSEAFF. DNA sequence: TGCGCCAGCAGCTTGGAGGCCCAGTACTCTGAAGCTTTCTTT. This chain joins TRBV5-1 to TRBJ1-1; the D segment cannot be called with confidence. Counted from cysteine to phenylalanine, this CDR3 has 14 amino acids. Only CDR3 DNA remains: 42 bases, in frame from the first base. Relative to germline, V is 0 bases shorter and J is 6 bases shorter, with 12 bases between their ends. From a lookup of the germline V gene, CDR1 and CDR2 are SGHRS and YFSETQ.